This TCR beta chain is from a study of T cell responses to AZD1222 COVID-19 vaccine. Study as a whole: Doses given second, at about 4 or about 12 weeks, were pooled.

This CDR3 is built from 14 residues. V shed 5 bases, J shed 4 bases, and the junction held 4 bases outside the gene matches. The V gene's germline CDR1 is SGHAT and CDR2 FQNNGV. TCRdb's copy holds only in-frame clones and misses some; the assay was immunoSEQ multiplex PCR. Of around 130,000 clones listed, approximately 89% are singletons. The sequenced sample was peripheral blood, obtained on day 0 of AZD1222 vaccination. The rearrangement uses TRBV11-2 and TRBJ1-4, with 7 positions matching TRBD1. The source is an adult in good health. The CDR3 DNA is TGTGCCAGCAGCCGGGACAGCGGTAATGAAAAACTGTTTTTT. The encoded protein is CASSRDSGNEKLFF.